This T cell receptor beta chain was identified in a study of T-cell reconstitution after alpha-beta-depleted transplantation in children. CDR1 is SGHRS, CDR2 YFSETQ, per germline. This CDR3 is built from 16 residues. V lost 4 bases to trimming and J lost 7 bases, with 23 bases between them. This clonotype was detected only a few times. Antigen unknown. Study results and limitations: The high TCRbeta diversity at day 60 in some patients came from surviving recipient T cells and thymic progenitors.

Unique molecular identifiers featured in how the TCRbeta library was prepared. TCRdb re-analysed the PCR reads in MiXCR, keeping a single row per CDR3 protein. The table has just over 950,000 distinct CDR3 sequences, roughly 29% seen once. This receptor was taken from a boy in the first two years of life who had a stem cell transplant for SCID, so the T cells may come from the graft donor. Sequenced material: PBMCs, mostly from graft donor cells, taken 360 days after TCRalphabeta/CD19-depleted stem cell transplant. The chain is built from TRBV5-1 and TRBJ1-1; D perhaps matches TRBD1 (6 bases). The CDR3 DNA is TGCGCCAGCAGCCCTGGGGGGGCCTTCGACAGAAGTGAAGCTTTCTTT. Protein sequence: CASSPGGAFDRSEAFF.